This paragraph reports one T cell receptor (beta chain). These data originate in a study of regulatory T cells in long-lasting Graves disease. The CDR3 covers 15 residues. Trimming removed 0 bases at V and 4 bases at J, with 13 bases between. The germline gives CDR1 WNHNN, CDR2 SYGVQD (reference sequence). Arm-PCR of CDR3 regions with iRepertoire HTBI primers generated TCR beta libraries. TCRdb analysed the multiplex PCR reads with MiXCR anew, one entry per CDR3 protein. The data contain roughly 400,000 distinct CDR3 sequences, around 16% of them singletons. Described time point: newly diagnosed GD, antithyroid drugs for less than 3 months. RNA from PBMCs was the source of the TCR library. From an endocrinology department in Xi'an, China, came the patients. Another study also made use of these data, one on T cells in Graves' hyperthyroidism and ophthalmopathy. As that study records: HTBI primers were the set used in a first-round RT-PCR of the TCR CDR3. Patients with ophthalmopathy were separated from those with stable hyperthyroidism by a 13 V-J model.

The rearrangement links TRBV10-1 to TRBJ2-7; no reliable D call. Specimen: peripheral blood mononuclear cells (PBMCs), collected at new diagnosis, from a patient treated with antithyroid drugs. The TCR sequence derives from a woman in her 40s with Graves disease. The CDR3 region is CASSESVTEPYEQYF. CDR3 DNA sequence: TGCGCCAGCAGTGAGTCTGTGACCGAGCCATACGAGCAGTACTTC.